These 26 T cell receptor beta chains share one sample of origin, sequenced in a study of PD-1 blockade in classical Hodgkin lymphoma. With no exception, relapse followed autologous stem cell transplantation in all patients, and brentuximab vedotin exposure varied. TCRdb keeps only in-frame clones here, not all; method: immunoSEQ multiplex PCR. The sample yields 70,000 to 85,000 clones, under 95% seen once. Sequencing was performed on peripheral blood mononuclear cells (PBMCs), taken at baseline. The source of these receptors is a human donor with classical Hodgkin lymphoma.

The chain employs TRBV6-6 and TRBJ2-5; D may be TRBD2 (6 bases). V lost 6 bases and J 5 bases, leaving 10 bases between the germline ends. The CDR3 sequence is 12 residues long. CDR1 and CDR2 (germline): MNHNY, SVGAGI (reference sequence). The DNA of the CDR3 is TGTGCCAGCAGCTCTGGGGGGGAGACCCAGTACTTC. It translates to CASSSGGETQYF.

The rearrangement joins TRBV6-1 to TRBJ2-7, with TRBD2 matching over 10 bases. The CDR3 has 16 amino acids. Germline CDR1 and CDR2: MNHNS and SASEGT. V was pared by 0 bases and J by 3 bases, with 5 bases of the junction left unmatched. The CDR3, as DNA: TGTGCCAGCAGTGAAGCGGTAGCGGGAGGTTTCTACGAGCAGTACTTC. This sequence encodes CASSEAVAGGFYEQYF.

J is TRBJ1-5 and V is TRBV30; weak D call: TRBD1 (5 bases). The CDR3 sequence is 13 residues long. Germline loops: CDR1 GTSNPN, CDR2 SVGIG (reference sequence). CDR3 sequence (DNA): TGTGCTTACCATCCAGGGCCCAATCAGCCCCAGCATTTT. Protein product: CAYHPGPNQPQHF.

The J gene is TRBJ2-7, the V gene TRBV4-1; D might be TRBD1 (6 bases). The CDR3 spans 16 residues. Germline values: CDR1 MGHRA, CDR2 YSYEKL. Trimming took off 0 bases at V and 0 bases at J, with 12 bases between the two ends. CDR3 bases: TGCGCCAGCAGCCAAGAACCAGGGGCCTTCTCCTACGAGCAGTACTTC. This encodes CASSQEPGAFSYEQYF.

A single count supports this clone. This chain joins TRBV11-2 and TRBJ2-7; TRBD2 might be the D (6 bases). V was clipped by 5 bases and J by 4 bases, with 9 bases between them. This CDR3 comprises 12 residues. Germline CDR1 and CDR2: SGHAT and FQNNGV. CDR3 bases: TGTGCCAGCAGCCGCGGGAATTACGAGCAGTACTTC. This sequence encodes CASSRGNYEQYF.

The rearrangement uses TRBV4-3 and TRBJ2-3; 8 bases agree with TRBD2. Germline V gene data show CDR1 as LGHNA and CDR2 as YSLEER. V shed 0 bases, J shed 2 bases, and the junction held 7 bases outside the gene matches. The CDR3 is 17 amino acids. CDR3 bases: TGCGCCAGCAGCCAAGATTCGGCGGGAGGTAACACAGATACGCAGTATTTT. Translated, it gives CASSQDSAGGNTDTQYF.

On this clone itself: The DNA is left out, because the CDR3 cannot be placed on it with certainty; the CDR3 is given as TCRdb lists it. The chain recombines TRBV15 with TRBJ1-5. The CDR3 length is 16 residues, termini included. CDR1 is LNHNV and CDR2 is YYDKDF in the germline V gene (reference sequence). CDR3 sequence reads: CATSRGTFGANQPQHF.

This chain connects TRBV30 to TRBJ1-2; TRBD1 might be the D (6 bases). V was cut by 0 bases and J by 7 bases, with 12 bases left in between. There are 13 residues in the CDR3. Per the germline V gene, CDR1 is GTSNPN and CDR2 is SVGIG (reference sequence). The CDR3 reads CAWSVFWGPGYTF. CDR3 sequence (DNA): TGTGCCTGGAGTGTCTTCTGGGGGCCTGGCTACACCTTC.

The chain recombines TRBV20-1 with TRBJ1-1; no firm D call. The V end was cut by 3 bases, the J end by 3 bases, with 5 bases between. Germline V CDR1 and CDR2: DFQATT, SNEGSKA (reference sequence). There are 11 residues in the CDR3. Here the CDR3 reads CSASGYTEAFF. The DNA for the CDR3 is TGCAGTGCTAGCGGATACACTGAAGCTTTCTTT.

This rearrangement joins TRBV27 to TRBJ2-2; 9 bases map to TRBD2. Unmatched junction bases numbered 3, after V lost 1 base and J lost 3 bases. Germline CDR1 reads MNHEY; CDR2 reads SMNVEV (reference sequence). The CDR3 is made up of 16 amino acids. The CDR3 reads CASSLWASGDTGELFF. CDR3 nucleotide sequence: TGTGCCAGCAGTTTATGGGCTAGCGGGGACACCGGGGAGCTGTTTTTT.

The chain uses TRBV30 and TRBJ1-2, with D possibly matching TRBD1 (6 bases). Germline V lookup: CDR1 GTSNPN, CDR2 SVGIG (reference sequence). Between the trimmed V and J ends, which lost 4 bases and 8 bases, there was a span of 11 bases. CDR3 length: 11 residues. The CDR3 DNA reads TGTGCCTGGATGGGGGCGGGAGGCTACACCTTC. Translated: CAWMGAGGYTF.

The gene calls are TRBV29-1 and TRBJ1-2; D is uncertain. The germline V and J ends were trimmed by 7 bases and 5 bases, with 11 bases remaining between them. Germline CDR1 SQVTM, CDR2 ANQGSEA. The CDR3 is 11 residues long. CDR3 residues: CSGRTTYGYTF. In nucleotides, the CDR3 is TGCAGCGGCCGGACCACTTATGGCTACACCTTC.

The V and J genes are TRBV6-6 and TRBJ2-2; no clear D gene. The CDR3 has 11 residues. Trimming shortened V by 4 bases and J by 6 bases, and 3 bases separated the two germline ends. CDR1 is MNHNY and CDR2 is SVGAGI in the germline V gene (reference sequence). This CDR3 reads CASSWPGELFF. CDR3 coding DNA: TGTGCCAGCAGTTGGCCCGGGGAGCTGTTTTTT.

The CDR3: CASSPGLAVSYNEQFF. CDR3 in DNA: TGCGCCAGCAGCCCGGGACTAGCGGTTTCCTACAATGAGCAGTTCTTC. The genes are TRBV5-1 and TRBJ2-1, with 11 nucleotides matching TRBD2. The CDR3 is 16 residues long. Germline values: CDR1 SGHRS, CDR2 YFSETQ. Trimming took 4 bases from V and 1 from J; bases not matched to a gene: 4.

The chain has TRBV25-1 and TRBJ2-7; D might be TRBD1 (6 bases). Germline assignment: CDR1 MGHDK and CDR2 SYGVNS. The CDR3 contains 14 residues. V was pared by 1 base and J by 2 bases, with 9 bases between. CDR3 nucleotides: TGTGCCAGCAGTGAATCTGGGACAACCTACGAGCAGTACTTC. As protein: CASSESGTTYEQYF.

CDR3 protein: CASSPTEGDEQYF. The CDR3 coding sequence is TGTGCCAGCTCACCCACGGAAGGGGACGAGCAGTACTTC. This sequence joins TRBV18 and TRBJ2-7; possibly TRBD1 for D (5 bases). The germline V gene has CDR1 KGHSH and CDR2 LQKENI. This CDR3 spans 13 amino acids. V shed 3 bases and J shed 5 bases, with 11 bases lying between them.

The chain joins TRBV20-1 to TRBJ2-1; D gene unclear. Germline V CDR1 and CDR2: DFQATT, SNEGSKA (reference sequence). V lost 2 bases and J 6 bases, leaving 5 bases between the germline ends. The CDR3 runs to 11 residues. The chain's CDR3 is CSARWRNEQFF. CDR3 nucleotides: TGCAGTGCTAGATGGCGCAATGAGCAGTTCTTC.

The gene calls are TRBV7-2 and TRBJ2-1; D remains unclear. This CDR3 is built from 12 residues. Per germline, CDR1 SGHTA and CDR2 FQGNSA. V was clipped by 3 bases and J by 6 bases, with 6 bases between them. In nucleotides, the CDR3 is TGTGCCAGCAGCTTTGACACCAATGAGCAGTTCTTC. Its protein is CASSFDTNEQFF.

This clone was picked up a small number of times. The CDR3, as DNA: TGCGCCAGCAGCCAAGGAGTAACTAATGAAAAACTGTTTTTT. As protein: CASSQGVTNEKLFF. The chain is built from TRBV4-3 and TRBJ1-4; D call uncertain. With 1 base removed from V and 1 base from J, the gap between germline ends came to 4 bases. Germline V gives CDR1 LGHNA, CDR2 YSLEER. The CDR3 length is 14 residues.

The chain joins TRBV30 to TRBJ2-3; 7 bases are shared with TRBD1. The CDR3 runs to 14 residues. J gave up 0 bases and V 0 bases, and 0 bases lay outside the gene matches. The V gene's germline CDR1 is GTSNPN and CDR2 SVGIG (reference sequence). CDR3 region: CAWSVQGSTDTQYF. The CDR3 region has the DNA TGTGCCTGGAGTGTACAGGGGAGCACAGATACGCAGTATTTT. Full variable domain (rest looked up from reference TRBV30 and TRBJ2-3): SQTIHQWPATLVQPVGSPLSLECTVEGTSNPNLYWYRQAAGRGLQLLFYSVGIGQISSEVPQNLSASRPQDRQFILSSKKLLLSDSGFYLCAWSVQGSTDTQYFGPGTRLTVL.

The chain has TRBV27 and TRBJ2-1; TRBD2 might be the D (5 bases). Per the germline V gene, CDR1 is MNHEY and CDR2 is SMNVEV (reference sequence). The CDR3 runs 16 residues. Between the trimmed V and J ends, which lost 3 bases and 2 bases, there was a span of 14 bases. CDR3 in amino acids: CASSFPSAGPYNEQFF. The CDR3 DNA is TGTGCCAGCAGTTTCCCTTCGGCGGGTCCCTACAATGAGCAGTTCTTC.

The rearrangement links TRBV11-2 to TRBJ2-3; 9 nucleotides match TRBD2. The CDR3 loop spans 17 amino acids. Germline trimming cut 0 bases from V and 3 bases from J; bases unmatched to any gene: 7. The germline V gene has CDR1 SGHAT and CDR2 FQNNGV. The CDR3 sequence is CASSLDVGGGVTDTQYF. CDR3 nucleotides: TGTGCCAGCAGCTTAGATGTGGGCGGGGGGGTAACAGATACGCAGTATTTT.

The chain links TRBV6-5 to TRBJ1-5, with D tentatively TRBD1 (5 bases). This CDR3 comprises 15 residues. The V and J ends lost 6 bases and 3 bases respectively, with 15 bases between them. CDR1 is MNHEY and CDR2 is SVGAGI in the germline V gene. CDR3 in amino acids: CASSSRGDDNQPQHF. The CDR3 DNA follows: TGTGCCAGCAGCTCCAGAGGGGACGACAATCAGCCCCAGCATTTT.

CDR3 sequence: CASSLDSGPQAEQYF. CDR3 coding DNA: TGTGCCAGCAGCTTGGACTCGGGGCCGCAAGCCGAGCAGTACTTC. The chain is built from TRBV7-9 and TRBJ2-7; perhaps D is TRBD1 or TRBD2 (5 bases each). The CDR3 covers 15 residues. Germline-derived CDR1 and CDR2 are SEHNR and FQNEAQ (reference sequence). The germline V and J ends were trimmed by 3 bases and 6 bases, with 18 bases remaining between them.

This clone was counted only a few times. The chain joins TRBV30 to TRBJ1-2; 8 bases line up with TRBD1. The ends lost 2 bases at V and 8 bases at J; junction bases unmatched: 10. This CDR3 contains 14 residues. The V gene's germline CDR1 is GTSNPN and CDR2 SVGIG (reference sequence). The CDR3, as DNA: TGTGCCTGGAGTCTTACAGGGGGTGACGAGGGCTACACCTTC. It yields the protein CAWSLTGGDEGYTF.

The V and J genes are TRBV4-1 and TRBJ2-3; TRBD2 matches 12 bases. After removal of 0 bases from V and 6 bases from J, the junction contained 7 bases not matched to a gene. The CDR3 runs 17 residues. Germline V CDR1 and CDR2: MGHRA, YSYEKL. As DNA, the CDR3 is TGCGCCAGCAGCCAAGAGGCCGGGACTAGCGGGCTTGATACGCAGTATTTT. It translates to CASSQEAGTSGLDTQYF.